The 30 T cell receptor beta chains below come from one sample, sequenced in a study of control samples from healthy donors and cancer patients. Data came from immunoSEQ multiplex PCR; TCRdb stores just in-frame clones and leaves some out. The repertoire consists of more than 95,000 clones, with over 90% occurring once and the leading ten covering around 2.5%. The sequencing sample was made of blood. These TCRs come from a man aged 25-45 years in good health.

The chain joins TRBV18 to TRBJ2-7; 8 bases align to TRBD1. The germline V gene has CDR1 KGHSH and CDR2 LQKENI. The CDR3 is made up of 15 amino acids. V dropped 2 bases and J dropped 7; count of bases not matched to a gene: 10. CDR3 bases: TGTGCCAGCTCACCAAAACAGGGGGACGTGAGGGAGCAGTACTTC. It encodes CASSPKQGDVREQYF.

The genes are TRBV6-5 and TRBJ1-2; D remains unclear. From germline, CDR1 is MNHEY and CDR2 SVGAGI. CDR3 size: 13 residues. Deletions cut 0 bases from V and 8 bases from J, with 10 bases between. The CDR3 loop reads CASSYSRQNGYTF. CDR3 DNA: TGTGCCAGCAGTTACTCGAGGCAGAACGGCTACACCTTC.

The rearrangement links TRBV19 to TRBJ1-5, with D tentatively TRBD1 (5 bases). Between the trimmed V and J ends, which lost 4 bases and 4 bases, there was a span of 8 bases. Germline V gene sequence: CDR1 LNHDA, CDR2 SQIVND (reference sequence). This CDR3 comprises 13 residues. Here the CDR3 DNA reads TGTGCCAGTAGTAGGGACGGGAATCAGCCCCAGCATTTT. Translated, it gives CASSRDGNQPQHF.

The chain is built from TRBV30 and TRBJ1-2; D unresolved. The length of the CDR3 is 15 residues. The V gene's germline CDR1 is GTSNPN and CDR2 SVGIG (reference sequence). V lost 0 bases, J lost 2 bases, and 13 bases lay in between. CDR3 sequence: CAWSVRNTPNYGYTF. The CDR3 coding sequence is TGTGCCTGGAGTGTACGGAACACCCCGAACTATGGCTACACCTTC.

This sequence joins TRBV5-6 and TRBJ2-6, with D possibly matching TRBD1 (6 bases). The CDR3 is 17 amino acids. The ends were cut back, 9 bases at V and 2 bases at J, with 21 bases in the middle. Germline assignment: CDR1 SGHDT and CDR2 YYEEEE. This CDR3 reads CATSPGHLFAGANVLTF. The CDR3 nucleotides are TGTGCCACTAGTCCGGGACACCTCTTCGCTGGGGCCAACGTCCTGACTTTC. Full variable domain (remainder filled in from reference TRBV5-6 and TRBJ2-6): DAGVTQSPTHLIKTRGQQVTLRCSPKSGHDTVSWYQQALGQGPQFIFQYYEEEERQRGNFPDRFSGHQFPNYSSELNVNALLLGDSALYLCATSPGHLFAGANVLTFGAGSRLTVL.

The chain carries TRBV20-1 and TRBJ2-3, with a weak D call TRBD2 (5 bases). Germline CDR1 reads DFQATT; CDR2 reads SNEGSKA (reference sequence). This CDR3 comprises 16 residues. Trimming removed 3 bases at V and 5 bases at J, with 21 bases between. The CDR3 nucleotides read TGCAGTGCTAGTCCGGCGGGTCCTTCAGAAAGAGATACGCAGTATTTT. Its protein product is CSASPAGPSERDTQYF.

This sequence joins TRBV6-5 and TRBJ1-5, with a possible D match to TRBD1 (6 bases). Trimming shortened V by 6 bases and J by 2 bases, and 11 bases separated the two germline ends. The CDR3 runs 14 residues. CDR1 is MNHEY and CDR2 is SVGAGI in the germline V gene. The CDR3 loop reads CASRANRGNQPQHF. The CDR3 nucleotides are TGTGCCAGCAGAGCGAACAGGGGCAATCAGCCCCAGCATTTT.

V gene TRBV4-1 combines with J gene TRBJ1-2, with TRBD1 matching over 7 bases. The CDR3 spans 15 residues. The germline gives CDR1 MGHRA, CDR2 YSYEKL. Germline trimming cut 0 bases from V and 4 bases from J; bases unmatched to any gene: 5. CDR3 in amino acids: CASSQDRAGGYGYTF. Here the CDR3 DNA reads TGCGCCAGCAGCCAAGACCGGGCAGGGGGCTATGGCTACACCTTC.

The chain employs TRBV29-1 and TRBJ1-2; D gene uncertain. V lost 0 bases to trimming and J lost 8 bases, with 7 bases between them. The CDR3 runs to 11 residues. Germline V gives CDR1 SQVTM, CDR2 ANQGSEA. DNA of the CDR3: TGCAGCGTTGAAGATCAAGGCGGCTACACCTTC. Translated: CSVEDQGGYTF.

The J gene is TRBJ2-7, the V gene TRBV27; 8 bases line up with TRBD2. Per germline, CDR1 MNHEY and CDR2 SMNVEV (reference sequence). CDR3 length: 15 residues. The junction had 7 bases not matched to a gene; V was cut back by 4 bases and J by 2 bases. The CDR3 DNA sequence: TGTGCCAGCAGTTCTATAGCGGGGCCTGCCTACGAGCAGTACTTC. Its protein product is CASSSIAGPAYEQYF.

Here the CDR3 reads CASSQVGSLSISYNEQFF. CDR3 coding DNA: TGTGCCAGCAGCCAAGTCGGGAGCCTATCAATCTCCTACAATGAGCAGTTCTTC. V and J are TRBV14 and TRBJ2-1, with TRBD2 as a possible D gene (6 bases). The CDR3 is 18 amino acids. Germline V gives CDR1 SGHDN, CDR2 FVKESK. The ends were cut back, 1 base at V and 0 bases at J, with 16 bases in the middle.

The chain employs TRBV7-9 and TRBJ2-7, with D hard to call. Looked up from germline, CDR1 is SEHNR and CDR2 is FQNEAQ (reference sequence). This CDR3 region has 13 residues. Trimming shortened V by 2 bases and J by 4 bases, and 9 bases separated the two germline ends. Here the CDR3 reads CASSLTEVYEQYF. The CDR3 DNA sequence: TGTGCCAGCAGCTTAACCGAGGTTTACGAGCAGTACTTC. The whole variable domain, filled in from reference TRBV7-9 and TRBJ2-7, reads DTGVSQNPRHKITKRGQNVTFRCDPISEHNRLYWYRQTLGQGPEFLTYFQNEAQLEKSRLLSDRFSAERPKGSFSTLEIQRTEQGDSAMYLCASSLTEVYEQYFGPGTRLTVT.

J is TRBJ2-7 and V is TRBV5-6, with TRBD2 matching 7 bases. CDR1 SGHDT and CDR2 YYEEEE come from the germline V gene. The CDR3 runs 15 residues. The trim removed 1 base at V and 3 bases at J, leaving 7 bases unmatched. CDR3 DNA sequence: TGTGCCAGCAGCTTGTATGGGACTACCGTCTACGAGCAGTACTTC. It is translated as CASSLYGTTVYEQYF.

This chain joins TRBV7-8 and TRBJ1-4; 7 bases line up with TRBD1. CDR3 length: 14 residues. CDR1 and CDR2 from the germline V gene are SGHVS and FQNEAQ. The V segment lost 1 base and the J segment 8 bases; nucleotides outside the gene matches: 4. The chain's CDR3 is CASSLEQGREKLFF. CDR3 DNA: TGTGCCAGCAGCTTAGAACAGGGGCGGGAAAAACTGTTTTTT.

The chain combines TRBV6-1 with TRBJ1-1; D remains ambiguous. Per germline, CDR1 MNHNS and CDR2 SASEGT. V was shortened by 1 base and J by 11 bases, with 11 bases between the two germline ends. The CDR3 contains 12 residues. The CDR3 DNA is TGTGCCAGCAGTGAAGGGTCTGCGATGGCTTTCTTT. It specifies CASSEGSAMAFF.

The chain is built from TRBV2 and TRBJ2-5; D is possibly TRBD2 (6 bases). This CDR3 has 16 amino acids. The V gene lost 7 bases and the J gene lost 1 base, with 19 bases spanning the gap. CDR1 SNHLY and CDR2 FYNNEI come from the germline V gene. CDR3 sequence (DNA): TGTGCCAGCATCCGCCTGCCGAGCGGGTCCCAAGAGACCCAGTACTTC. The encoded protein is CASIRLPSGSQETQYF.

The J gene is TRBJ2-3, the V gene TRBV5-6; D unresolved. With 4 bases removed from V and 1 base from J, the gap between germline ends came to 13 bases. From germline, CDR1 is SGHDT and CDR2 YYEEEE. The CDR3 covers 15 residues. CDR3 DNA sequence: TGTGCCAGCAGCCCGACACCTCCGGGCACAGATACGCAGTATTTT. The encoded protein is CASSPTPPGTDTQYF.

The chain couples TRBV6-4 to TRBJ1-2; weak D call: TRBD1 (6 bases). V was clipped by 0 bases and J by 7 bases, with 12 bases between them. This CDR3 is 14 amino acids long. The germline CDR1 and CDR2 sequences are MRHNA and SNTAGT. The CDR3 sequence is CASSDSEAGVGYTF. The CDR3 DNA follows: TGTGCCAGCAGTGACTCAGAGGCAGGGGTTGGCTACACCTTC.

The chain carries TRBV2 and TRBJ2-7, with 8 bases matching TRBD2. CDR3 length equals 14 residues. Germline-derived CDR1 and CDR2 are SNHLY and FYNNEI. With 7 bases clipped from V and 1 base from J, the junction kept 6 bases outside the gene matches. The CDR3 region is CASTRGGVSYEQYV. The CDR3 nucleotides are TGTGCCAGCACCCGGGGGGGGGTTTCCTACGAGCAGTACGTC.

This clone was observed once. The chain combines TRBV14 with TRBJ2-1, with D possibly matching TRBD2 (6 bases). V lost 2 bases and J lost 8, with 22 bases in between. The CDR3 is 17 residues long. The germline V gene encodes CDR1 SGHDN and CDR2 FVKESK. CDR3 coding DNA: TGTGCCAGCAGCCAAAGGGCGTTCGGCGGGGTGGGGTATGAGCAGTTCTTC. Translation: CASSQRAFGGVGYEQFF.

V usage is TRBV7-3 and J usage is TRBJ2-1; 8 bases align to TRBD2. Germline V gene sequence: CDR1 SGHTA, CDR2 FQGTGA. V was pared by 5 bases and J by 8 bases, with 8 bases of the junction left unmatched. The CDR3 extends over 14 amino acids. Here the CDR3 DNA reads TGTGCCAGCAGCCCGGGAGGGACGAGTGATGAGCAGTTCTTC. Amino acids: CASSPGGTSDEQFF.

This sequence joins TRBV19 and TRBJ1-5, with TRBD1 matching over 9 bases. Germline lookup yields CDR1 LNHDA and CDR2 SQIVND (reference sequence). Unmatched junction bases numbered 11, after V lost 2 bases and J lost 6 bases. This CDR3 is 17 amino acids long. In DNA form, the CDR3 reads TGTGCCAGTAGTATATTAGGCACAGGGGGCTGGGGTCAGCCCCAGCATTTT. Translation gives CASSILGTGGWGQPQHF.

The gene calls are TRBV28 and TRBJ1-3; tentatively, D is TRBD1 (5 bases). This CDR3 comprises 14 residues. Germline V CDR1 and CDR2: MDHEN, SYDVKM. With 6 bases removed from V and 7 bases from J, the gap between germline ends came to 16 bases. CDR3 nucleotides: TGTGCCAGCAGCCCTCTCGACAGTGAGAACACCATATATTTT. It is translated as CASSPLDSENTIYF.

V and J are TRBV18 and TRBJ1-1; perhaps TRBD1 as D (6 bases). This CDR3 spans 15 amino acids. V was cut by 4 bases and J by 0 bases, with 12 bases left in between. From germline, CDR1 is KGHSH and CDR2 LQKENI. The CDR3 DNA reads TGTGCCAGCTCACGGGAGGGGGTCGTGAACACTGAAGCTTTCTTT. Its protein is CASSREGVVNTEAFF.

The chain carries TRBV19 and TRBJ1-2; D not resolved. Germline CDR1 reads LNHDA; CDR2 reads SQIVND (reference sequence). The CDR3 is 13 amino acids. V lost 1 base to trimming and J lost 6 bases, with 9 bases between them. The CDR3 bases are TGTGCCAGTAGTATAGGTGGCGGTAATGGCTACACCTTC. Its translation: CASSIGGGNGYTF.

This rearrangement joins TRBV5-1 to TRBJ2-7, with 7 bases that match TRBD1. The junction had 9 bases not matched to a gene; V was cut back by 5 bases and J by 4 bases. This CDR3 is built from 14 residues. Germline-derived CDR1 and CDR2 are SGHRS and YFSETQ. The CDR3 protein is CASSTTGEGYEQYF. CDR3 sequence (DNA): TGCGCCAGCAGTACTACAGGGGAAGGGTACGAGCAGTACTTC.

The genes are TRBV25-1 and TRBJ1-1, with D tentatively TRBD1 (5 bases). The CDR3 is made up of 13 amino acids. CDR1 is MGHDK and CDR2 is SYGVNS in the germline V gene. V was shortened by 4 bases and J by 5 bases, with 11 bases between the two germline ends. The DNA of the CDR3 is TGTGCCAGCAGTGGTACCGGGGGGACTGAAGCTTTCTTT. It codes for CASSGTGGTEAFF.

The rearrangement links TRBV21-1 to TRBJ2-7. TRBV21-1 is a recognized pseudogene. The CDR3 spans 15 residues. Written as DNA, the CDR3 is TGTGCCAGCAGCAAATTCCGGCAGTTATCCTACGAGCAGTACTTC. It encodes CASSKFRQLSYEQYF.

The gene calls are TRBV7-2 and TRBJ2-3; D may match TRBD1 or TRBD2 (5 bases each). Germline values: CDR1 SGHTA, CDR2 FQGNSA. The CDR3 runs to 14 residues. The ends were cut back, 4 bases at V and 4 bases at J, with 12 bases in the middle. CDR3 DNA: TGTGCCAGCAGCTCCCCCGAGGGGTCAGATACGCAGTATTTT. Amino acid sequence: CASSSPEGSDTQYF. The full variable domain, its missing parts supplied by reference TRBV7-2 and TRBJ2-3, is GAGVSQSPSNKVTEKGKDVELRCDPISGHTALYWYRQSLGQGLEFLIYFQGNSAPDKSGLPSDRFSAERTGGSVSTLTIQRTQQEDSAVYLCASSSPEGSDTQYFGPGTRLTVL.

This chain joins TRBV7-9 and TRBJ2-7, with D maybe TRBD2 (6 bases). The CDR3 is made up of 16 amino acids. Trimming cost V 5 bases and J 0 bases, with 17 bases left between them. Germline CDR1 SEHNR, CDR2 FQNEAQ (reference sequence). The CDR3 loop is CASSGGLLEDSYEQYF. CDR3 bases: TGTGCCAGCAGCGGGGGACTCCTCGAAGACTCCTACGAGCAGTACTTC.